This TCR beta chain was captured in a study of read filtering for tumor transcriptome and immune sequencing. Study-wide context: Transcriptome libraries were built from DNase-treated RNA. Overall study results and limits: Sorted CD138-negative bone marrow cells were not purified T cells. In IR-seq, single-read clonotypes were approximately 79% of clonotypes but 3.5% to 4% of reads. IR-seq and RNA-seq agreed better without single-read clonotypes.

From about 0.4 ug of RNA, a library with molecular barcoded alpha/delta and beta/gamma adaptors was made. TCRdb reprocessed the reads with MiXCR, giving one entry per CDR3 protein. The data show about 45,000 distinct CDR3 sequences, with around 21% seen just once and less than 45% held by the top ten. With regard to this clonotype: Its antigen is unknown. Since a much larger clone is just one base distant, this may be a read error.

Sequenced sample: a population of CD138-negative cells sorted from bone marrow. This sequence originates from a donor over 35 with multiple myeloma.

The CDR3 DNA is TGTGCCAGCAGCTCCCAGGGATACACTGAAGCTTCCTTT. It is translated as CASSSQGYTEASF. This chain joins TRBV7-2 and TRBJ1-1; possible D gene TRBD1, 5 bases. Per the germline V gene, CDR1 is SGHTA and CDR2 is FQGNSA. The CDR3 loop spans 13 amino acids.